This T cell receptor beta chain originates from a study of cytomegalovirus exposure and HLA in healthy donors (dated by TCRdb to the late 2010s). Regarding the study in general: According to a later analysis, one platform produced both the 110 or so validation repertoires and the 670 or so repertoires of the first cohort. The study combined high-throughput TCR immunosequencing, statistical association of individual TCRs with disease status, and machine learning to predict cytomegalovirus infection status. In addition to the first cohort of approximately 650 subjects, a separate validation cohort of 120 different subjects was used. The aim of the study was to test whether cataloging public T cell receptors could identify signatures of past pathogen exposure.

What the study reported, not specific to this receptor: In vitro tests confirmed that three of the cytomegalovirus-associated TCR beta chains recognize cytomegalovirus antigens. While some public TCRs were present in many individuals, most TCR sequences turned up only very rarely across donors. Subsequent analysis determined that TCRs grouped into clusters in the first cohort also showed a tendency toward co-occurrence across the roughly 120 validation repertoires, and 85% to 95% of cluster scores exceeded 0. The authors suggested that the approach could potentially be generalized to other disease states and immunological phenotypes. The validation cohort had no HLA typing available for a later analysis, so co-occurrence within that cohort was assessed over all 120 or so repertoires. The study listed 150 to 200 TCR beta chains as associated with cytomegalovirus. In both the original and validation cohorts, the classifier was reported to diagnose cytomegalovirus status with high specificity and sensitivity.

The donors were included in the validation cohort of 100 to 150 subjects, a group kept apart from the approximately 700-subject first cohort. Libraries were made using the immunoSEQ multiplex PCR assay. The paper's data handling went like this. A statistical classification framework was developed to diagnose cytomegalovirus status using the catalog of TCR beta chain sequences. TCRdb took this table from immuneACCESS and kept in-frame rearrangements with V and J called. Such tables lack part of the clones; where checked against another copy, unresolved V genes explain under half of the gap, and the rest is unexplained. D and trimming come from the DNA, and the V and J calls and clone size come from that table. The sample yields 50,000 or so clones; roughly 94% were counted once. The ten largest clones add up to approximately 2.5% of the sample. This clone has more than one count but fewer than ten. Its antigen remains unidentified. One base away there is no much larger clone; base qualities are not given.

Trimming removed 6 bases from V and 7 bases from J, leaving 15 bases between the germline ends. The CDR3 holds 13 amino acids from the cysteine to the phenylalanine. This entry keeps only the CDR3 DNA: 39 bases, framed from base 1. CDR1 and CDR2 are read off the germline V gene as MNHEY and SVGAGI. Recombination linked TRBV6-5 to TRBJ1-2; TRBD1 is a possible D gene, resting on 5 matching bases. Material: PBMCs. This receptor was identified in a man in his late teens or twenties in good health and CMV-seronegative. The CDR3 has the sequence CASRLLSGIGYTF. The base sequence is TGTGCCAGCAGGTTACTATCAGGGATTGGCTACACCTTC.